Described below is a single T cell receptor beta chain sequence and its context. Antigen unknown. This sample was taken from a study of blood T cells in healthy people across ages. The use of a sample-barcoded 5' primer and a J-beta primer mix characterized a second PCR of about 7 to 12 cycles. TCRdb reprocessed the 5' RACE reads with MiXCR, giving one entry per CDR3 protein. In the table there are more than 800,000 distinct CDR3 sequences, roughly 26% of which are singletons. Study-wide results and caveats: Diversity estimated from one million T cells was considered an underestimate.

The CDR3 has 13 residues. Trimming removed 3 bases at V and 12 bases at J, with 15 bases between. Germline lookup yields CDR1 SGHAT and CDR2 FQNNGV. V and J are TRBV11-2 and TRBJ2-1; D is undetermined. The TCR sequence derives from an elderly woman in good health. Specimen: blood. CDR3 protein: CASSFEAVNGQFF. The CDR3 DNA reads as TGTGCCAGCAGCTTTGAGGCTGTAAACGGGCAGTTCTTC.